Listed below are T cell receptor beta chains from one sample, sequenced in a study of blood T cell repertoires in COVID-19. The data were produced by immunoSEQ multiplex PCR, yet TCRdb's version contains in-frame clones alone and is incomplete. The profile shows some 100,000 clones, 65% to 90% of them singletons. Sequencing was carried out using PBMCs or T cells enriched from blood (not recorded which). These receptors all come from a woman in her forties or fifties who had recovered from COVID-19. Each CDR3 is given with its conserved first and last residue. A D gene is named only where the DNA matches it firmly. Rows give clone size only sometimes, using once, few, many, or a class for an expanded clone.

v_gene: TRBV12-2
d_gene: .
abundance: .
j_gene: TRBJ2-3
CDR3aa: CASRYPGGGPVDTQYF
CDR3nt: TGTGCAAGTCGCTACCCTGGGGGGGGGCCCGTAGATACGCAGTATTTT

v_gene: TRBV28
d_gene: TRBD1
abundance: .
j_gene: TRBJ2-7
CDR3aa: CASQGQEPHEQYF
CDR3nt: TGTGCCAGCCAAGGACAGGAGCCCCACGAGCAGTACTTC

v_gene: TRBV6-6
d_gene: TRBD1
abundance: .
j_gene: TRBJ2-1
CDR3aa: CASSVPGQAHNEQFF
CDR3nt: TGTGCCAGCAGTGTCCCGGGACAGGCTCACAATGAGCAGTTCTTC

v_gene: TRBV5-1
d_gene: .
abundance: .
j_gene: TRBJ2-2
CDR3aa: CASSLDSQNTGELFF
CDR3nt: TGCGCCAGCAGCTTGGACAGTCAGAACACCGGGGAGCTGTTTTTT

v_gene: TRBV5-1
d_gene: .
abundance: once
j_gene: TRBJ2-3
CDR3aa: CASSQLGGGSLADTQYF
CDR3nt: TGCGCCAGCAGTCAGCTTGGCGGGGGCTCGTTAGCAGATACGCAGTATTTT

v_gene: TRBV5-4
d_gene: .
abundance: .
j_gene: TRBJ2-3
CDR3aa: CASSSTVGASPDTQYF
CDR3nt: TGTGCCAGCAGCTCCACCGTGGGGGCGTCCCCAGATACGCAGTATTTT

v_gene: TRBV28
d_gene: TRBD1
abundance: .
j_gene: TRBJ1-2
CDR3aa: CASGMLKQGSTDGYTF
CDR3nt: TGTGCCAGCGGAATGCTAAAACAGGGGTCGACGGATGGCTACACCTTC

v_gene: TRBV28
d_gene: .
abundance: .
j_gene: TRBJ2-7
CDR3aa: CASSTLRDYEQYF
CDR3nt: TGTGCCAGCAGCACATTGAGGGACTACGAGCAGTACTTC

v_gene: TRBV7-2
d_gene: TRBD2
abundance: .
j_gene: TRBJ2-3
CDR3aa: CASSPAGTTTDTQYF
CDR3nt: TGTGCCAGCAGCCCTGCCGGGACTACCACAGATACGCAGTATTTT

v_gene: TRBV25-1
d_gene: .
abundance: .
j_gene: TRBJ1-2
CDR3aa: CASSESRTPNYGYTF
CDR3nt: TGTGCCAGCAGTGAATCTCGGACACCTAATTATGGCTACACCTTC

v_gene: TRBV24-1
d_gene: TRBD2
abundance: .
j_gene: TRBJ2-3
CDR3aa: CATSDQASGGRTSTDTQYF
CDR3nt: TGTGCCACCAGTGATCAGGCTAGCGGGGGGAGAACTAGCACAGATACGCAGTATTTT